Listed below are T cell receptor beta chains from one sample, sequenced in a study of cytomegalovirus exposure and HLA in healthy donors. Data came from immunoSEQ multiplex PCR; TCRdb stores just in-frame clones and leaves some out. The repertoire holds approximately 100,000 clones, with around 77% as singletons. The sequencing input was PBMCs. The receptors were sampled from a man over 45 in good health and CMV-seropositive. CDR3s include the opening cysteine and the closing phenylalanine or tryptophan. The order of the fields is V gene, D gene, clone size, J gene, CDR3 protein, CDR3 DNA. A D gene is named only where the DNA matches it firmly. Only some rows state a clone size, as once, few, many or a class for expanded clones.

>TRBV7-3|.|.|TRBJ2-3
CASSLPPSTDTQYF
TGTGCCAGCAGCCTACCCCCCAGCACAGATACGCAGTATTTT
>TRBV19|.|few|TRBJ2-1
CASSIQGGDYNEQFF
TGTGCCAGTAGTATACAGGGTGGGGACTACAATGAGCAGTTCTTC
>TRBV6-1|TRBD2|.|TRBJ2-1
CASSVLAREQFF
TGTGCCAGCAGTGTACTAGCGCGGGAGCAGTTCTTC
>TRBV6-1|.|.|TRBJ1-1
CASRKIRGDTEAFF
TGTGCCAGCAGAAAGATTCGGGGGGACACTGAAGCTTTCTTT
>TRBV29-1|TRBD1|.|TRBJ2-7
CSVGQGPGGEQYF
TGCAGCGTTGGACAGGGGCCCGGTGGGGAGCAGTACTTC
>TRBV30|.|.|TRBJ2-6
CAWSVPQLSGANVLTF
TGTGCCTGGAGTGTACCACAGCTGTCTGGGGCCAACGTCCTGACTTTC
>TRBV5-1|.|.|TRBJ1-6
CASSLGGVQSPLHF
TGCGCCAGCAGCTTGGGGGGGGTCCAGTCACCCCTCCACTTT
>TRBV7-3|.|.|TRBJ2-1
CASSLNAHNEQFF
TGTGCCAGCAGCTTAAACGCGCACAATGAGCAGTTCTTC
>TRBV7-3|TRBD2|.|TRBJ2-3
CASSPGDFIAGSTDTQYF
TGTGCCAGCAGCCCTGGAGACTTCATAGCGGGGAGCACAGATACGCAGTATTTT
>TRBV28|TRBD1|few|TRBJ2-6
CASRPYQIRQGAGANVLTF
TGTGCCAGCAGGCCCTATCAAATTCGACAGGGGGCTGGGGCCAACGTCCTGACTTTC
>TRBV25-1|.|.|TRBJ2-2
CASSAGTAFTGELFF
TGTGCCAGCAGTGCCGGGACTGCCTTCACCGGGGAGCTGTTTTTT
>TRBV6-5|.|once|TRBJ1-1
CASTLPWNTEAFF
TGTGCCAGCACCCTACCCTGGAACACTGAAGCTTTCTTT
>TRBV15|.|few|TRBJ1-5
CATRPYYSNQPQHF
TGTGCCACCAGGCCCTATTATAGCAATCAGCCCCAGCATTTT
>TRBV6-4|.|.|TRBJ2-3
CASSDDSGRVTDTQYF
TGTGCCAGCAGTGATGATAGCGGAAGAGTGACAGATACGCAGTATTTT
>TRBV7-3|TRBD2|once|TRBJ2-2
CASSSGGTSGRTRVGELFF
TGTGCCAGCAGCTCTGGCGGGACTAGCGGGAGAACCAGGGTCGGGGAGCTGTTTTTT
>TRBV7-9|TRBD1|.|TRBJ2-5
CASSLGAGGYQETQYF
TGTGCCAGCAGCTTAGGGGCAGGGGGCTACCAAGAGACCCAGTACTTC
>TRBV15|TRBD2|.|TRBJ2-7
CATSSGGGIDEQYF
TGTGCCACCAGCTCCGGGGGGGGTATCGACGAGCAGTACTTC
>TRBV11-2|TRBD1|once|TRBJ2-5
CASSYQQGKETQYF
TGTGCCAGCAGCTACCAACAGGGGAAAGAGACCCAGTACTTC
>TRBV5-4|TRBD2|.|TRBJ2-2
CASSLLAGGSGELFF
TGTGCCAGCAGCTTACTAGCGGGAGGTTCCGGGGAGCTGTTTTTT
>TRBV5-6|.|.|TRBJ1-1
CASSLVDSEAFF
TGTGCCAGCAGCTTGGTTGATAGTGAAGCTTTCTTT
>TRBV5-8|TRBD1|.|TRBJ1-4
CASSLVTGDEKLFF
TGTGCCAGCAGCTTAGTTACAGGGGACGAAAAACTGTTTTTT
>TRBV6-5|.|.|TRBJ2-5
CASSYGRQGTQYF
TGTGCCAGCAGTTACGGGCGGCAGGGGACCCAGTACTTC
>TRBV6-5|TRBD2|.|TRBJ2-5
CASRVAGGETQYF
TGTGCCAGCAGAGTAGCGGGAGGAGAGACCCAGTACTTC
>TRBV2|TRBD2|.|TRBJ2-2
CASSEGLAGRELFF
TGTGCCAGCAGTGAGGGATTAGCGGGAAGGGAGCTGTTTTTT
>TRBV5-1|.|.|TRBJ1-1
CASSLGAGGLDTEAFF
TGCGCCAGCAGCCTGGGTGCAGGTGGCTTGGACACTGAAGCTTTCTTT
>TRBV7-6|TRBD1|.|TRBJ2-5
CASSVRQGNQETQYF
TGTGCCAGCAGCGTCCGACAGGGCAACCAAGAGACCCAGTACTTC
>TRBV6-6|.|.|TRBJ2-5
CASSYSRGKETQYF
TGTGCCAGCAGTTACTCAAGGGGGAAAGAGACCCAGTACTTC
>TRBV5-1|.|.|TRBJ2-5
CASSLVAGSMIETQYF
TGCGCCAGCAGCTTGGTCGCAGGGTCTATGATAGAGACCCAGTACTTC
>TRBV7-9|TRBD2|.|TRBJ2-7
CASSTPRTSGRVSSYEQYF
TGTGCCAGCAGCACACCCCGGACTAGCGGGAGGGTCAGCTCCTACGAGCAGTACTTC
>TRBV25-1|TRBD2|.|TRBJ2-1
CASSVSGSGRGEQFF
TGTGCCAGCAGTGTTAGCGGGAGCGGGAGAGGTGAGCAGTTCTTC
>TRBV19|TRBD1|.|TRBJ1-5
CASNPDRDQPQHF
TGTGCCAGTAACCCGGACAGGGATCAGCCCCAGCATTTT
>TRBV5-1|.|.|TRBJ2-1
CASSQVGAMLHNEQFF
TGCGCCAGCAGTCAGGTGGGAGCGATGTTGCACAATGAGCAGTTCTTC
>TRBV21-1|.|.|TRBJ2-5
CASGRTERETQYF
TGTGCCAGCGGCCGGACAGAGCGGGAGACCCAGTACTTC
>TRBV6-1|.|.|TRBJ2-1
CASSVDSTDYNEQFF
TGTGCCAGCAGTGTCGACAGTACCGATTACAATGAGCAGTTCTTC
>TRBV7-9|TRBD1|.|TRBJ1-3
CASSLGDDRDGNTIYF
TGTGCCAGCAGCTTAGGAGATGACAGGGATGGAAACACCATATATTTT
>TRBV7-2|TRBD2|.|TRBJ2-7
CASSVLGTSGRAYEQYF
TGTGCCAGCAGCGTCCTCGGGACTAGCGGGAGGGCCTACGAGCAGTACTTC
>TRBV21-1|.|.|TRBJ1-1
CASATGGMVNTEAFF
TGTGCCAGCGCGACAGGGGGCATGGTGAACACTGAAGCTTTCTTT
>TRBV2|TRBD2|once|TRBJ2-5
CASIRLAGAVKTQYF
TGTGCCAGCATTCGACTAGCGGGAGCAGTGAAGACCCAGTACTTC
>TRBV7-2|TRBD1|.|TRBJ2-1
CASSLGTGGSYNEQFF
TGTGCCAGCAGCTTAGGGACAGGGGGGTCCTACAATGAGCAGTTCTTC
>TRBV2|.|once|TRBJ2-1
CASSEVRGEQFF
TGTGCCAGCAGTGAAGTCCGGGGTGAGCAGTTCTTC
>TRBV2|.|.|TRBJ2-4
CASRWEVAKNIQYF
TGTGCCAGCAGGTGGGAGGTAGCCAAAAACATTCAGTACTTC
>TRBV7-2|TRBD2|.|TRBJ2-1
CASSLLGLAGKYEQFF
TGTGCCAGCAGCTTACTGGGACTAGCGGGAAAGTATGAGCAGTTCTTC
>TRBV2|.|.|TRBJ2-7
CASSDASDEQYF
TGTGCCAGCAGTGACGCATCGGACGAGCAGTACTTC
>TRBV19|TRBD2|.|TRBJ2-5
CASSSFPGGNHQETQYF
TGTGCCAGTAGTAGTTTTCCGGGGGGGAACCACCAAGAGACCCAGTACTTC
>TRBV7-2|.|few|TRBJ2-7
CASSRDRSSYEQYF
TGTGCCAGCAGCCGAGACAGGTCTTCCTACGAGCAGTACTTC
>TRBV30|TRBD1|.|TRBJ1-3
CAWALPGQGPGSGNTIYF
TGTGCCTGGGCCCTCCCGGGACAGGGCCCGGGGTCAGGAAACACCATATATTTT
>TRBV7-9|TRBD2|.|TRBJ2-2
CSSSLGAGTGGELFF
TGTTCCAGCAGCTTAGGAGCGGGAACGGGCGGGGAGCTGTTTTTT
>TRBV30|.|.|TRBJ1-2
CAWRKQGNNYGYTF
TGTGCCTGGAGGAAACAGGGTAACAACTATGGCTACACCTTC
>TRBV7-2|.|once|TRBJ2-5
CASSLTGMRETQYF
TGTGCCAGCAGTCTAACAGGGATGCGAGAGACCCAGTACTTC
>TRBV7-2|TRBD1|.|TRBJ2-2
CASSRGQINTGELFF
TGTGCCAGCAGCCGGGGACAGATAAACACCGGGGAGCTGTTTTTT
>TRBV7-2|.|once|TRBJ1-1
CASSLVGGWAEAFF
TGTGCCAGCAGCTTAGTTGGAGGGTGGGCTGAAGCTTTCTTT
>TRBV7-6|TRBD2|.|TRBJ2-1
CASSPVSGGSSYNEQFF
TGTGCCAGCAGCCCGGTTAGCGGCGGGAGCTCCTACAATGAGCAGTTCTTC
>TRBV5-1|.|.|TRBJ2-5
CASSVQQGRGETQYF
TGCGCCAGCAGTGTCCAACAGGGGCGGGGTGAGACCCAGTACTTC
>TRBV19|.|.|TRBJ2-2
CASMGHGRGTGELFF
TGTGCCAGTATGGGACACGGCCGGGGCACCGGGGAGCTGTTTTTT
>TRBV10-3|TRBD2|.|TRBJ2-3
CAISGGLAGGADTQYF
TGTGCCATCAGCGGGGGACTAGCGGGAGGAGCAGATACGCAGTATTTT
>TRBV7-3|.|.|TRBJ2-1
CASSSLRESGEQFF
TGTGCCAGCAGCTCCCTCCGGGAAAGCGGTGAGCAGTTCTTC
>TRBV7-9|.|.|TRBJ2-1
CASSRNNEQFF
TGTGCCAGCAGTAGAAACAATGAGCAGTTCTTC
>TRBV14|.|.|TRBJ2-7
CASSQASEQYF
TGTGCCAGCAGCCAAGCTTCCGAGCAGTACTTC
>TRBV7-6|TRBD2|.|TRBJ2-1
CASSATSGGSYNEQFF
TGTGCCAGCAGCGCGACTAGCGGAGGGTCCTACAATGAGCAGTTCTTC